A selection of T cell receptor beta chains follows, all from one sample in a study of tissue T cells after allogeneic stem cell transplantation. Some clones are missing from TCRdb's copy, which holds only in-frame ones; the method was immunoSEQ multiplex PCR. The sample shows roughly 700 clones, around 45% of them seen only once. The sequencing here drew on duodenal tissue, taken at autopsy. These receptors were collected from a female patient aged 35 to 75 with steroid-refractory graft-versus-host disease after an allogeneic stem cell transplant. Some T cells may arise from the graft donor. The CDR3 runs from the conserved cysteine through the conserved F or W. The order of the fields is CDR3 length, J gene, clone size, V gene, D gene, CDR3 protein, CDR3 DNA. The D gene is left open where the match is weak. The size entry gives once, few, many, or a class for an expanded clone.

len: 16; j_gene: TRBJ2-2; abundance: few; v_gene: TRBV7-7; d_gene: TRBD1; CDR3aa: CASSSRQGASTGELFF; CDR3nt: TGTGCTAGCAGCTCACGACAGGGGGCGAGCACCGGGGAGCTGTTTTTT
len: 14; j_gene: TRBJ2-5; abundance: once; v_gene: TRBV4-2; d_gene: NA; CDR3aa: CASSQVGSQETQYF; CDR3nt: TGTGCCAGCAGCCAAGTTGGCAGTCAAGAGACCCAGTACTTC